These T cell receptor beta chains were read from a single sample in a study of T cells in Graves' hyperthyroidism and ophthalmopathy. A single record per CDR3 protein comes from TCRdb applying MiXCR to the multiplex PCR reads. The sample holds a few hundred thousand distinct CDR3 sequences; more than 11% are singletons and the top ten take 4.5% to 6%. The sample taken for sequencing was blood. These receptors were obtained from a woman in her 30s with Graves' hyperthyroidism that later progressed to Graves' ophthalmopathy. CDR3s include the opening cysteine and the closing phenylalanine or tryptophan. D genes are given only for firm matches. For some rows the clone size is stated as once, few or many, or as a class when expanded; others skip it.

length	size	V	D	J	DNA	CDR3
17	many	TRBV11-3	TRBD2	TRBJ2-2	TGTGCCAGCAGCTTGATGTCTAGCGGGAGGGGCACCGGGGAGCTGTTTTTT	CASSLMSSGRGTGELFF
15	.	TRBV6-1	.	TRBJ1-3	TGTGCCAGCAGTATGGACGGGTACTCTGGAAACACCATATATTTT	CASSMDGYSGNTIYF
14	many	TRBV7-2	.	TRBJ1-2	TGTGCCAGCAGCGTAGCTACGGGTTTCCATGGCTACACCTTC	CASSVATGFHGYTF
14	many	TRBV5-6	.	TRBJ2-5	TGTGCCAGCAGCTCAAAAGGGGGAGGAGAGACCCAGTACTTC	CASSSKGGGETQYF
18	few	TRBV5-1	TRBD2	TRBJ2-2	TGCGCCACCCGCACGGGACTAGCGGGAGGACTAGACACCGGGGAGCTGTTTTTT	CATRTGLAGGLDTGELFF
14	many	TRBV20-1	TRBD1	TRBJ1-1	TGCAGTGCTAGCCGGACAGGGGACGACACTGAAGCTTTCTTT	CSASRTGDDTEAFF
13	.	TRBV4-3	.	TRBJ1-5	TGCGCCAGCAGCCAAGATACAACAGGGAGCCAGCATTTT	CASSQDTTGSQHF
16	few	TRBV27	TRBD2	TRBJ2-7	TGTGCCAGCAGTACGGGACTAGCGGGGATACTTTACGAGCAGTACTTC	CASSTGLAGILYEQYF
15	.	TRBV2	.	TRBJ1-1	TGTGCCAGCAGCCAGCCGGGACAAATGAACACTGAAGCTTTCTTT	CASSQPGQMNTEAFF
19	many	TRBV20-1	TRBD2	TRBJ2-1	TGCAGTGCACCACGGACTAGCGGGAGGGCCCGGCTCATGGGGAGTGAGCAGTTCTTC	CSAPRTSGRARLMGSEQFF
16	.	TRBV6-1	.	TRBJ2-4	TGTGCCAGCAGTTTTCTAAGACAGGCCCTAAAAAACATTCAGTACTTC	CASSFLRQALKNIQYF
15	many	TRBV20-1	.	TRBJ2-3	TGCAGTGCTAGAGGAATGCTGGAGAGCACAGATACGCAGTATTTT	CSARGMLESTDTQYF
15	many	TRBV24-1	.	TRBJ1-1	TGTGCCACCAGATCAGTGGGAACCGGAAACACTGAAGCTTTCTTT	CATRSVGTGNTEAFF
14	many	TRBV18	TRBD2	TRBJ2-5	TGTGCCAGCTCCCCTATGGGACTAGAAGAGACCCAGTACTTC	CASSPMGLEETQYF
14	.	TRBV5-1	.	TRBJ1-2	TGCGCCAGCAGCCCCTGGACTGCGGACTATGGCTACACCTTC	CASSPWTADYGYTF
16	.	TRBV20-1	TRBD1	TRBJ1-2	TGCAGTGCTAGAGGGGGGGTCGGGACAGGGGTTAATGGCTACACCTTC	CSARGGVGTGVNGYTF
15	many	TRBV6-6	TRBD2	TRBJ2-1	TGTGCCAGCAGTTACTCGGGGGGGACCTACAATGAGCAGTTCTTC	CASSYSGGTYNEQFF
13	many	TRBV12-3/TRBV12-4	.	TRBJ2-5	TGTGCCAGCAGTTGGGGAGAACAGGAGACCCAGTACTTC	CASSWGEQETQYF
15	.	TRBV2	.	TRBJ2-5	TGTGCCAGCAGTGATCTTGGATACCCCAGGGAGACCCAGTACTTC	CASSDLGYPRETQYF
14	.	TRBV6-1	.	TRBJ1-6	TGTGCCAGCAGTGAACTTCCTCATAATTCACCCCTCCACTTT	CASSELPHNSPLHF
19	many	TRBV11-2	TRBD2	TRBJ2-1	TGTGCCAGCAGCCCAGGACGCCTAGCGGGAGGACTCTCCTACAATGAGCAGTTCTTC	CASSPGRLAGGLSYNEQFF
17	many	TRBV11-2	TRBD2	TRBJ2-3	TGTGCCAGCAGCTTCTCCCTAACTAGCGGGAGCACAGATACGCAGTATTTT	CASSFSLTSGSTDTQYF
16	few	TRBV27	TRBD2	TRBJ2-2	TGTGCCAGCAGTCGGACGGGACTAGCGGGCACCGGGGAGCTGTTTTTT	CASSRTGLAGTGELFF
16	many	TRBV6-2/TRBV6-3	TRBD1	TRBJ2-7	TGTGCCACCACCGTTATAGGGACAGCACACTCCTACGAGCAGTACTTC	CATTVIGTAHSYEQYF
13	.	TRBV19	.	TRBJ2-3	TGTGCCAGTAGTGCAGGTTATAGAGATACGCAGTATTTT	CASSAGYRDTQYF
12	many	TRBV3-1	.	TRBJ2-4	TGTGCCAGCAGCCCGGGACGGAACATTCAGTACTTC	CASSPGRNIQYF
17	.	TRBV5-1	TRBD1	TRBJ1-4	TGCGCCAGCAGCTCGGGACAGGGGAGGCCAACTAATGAAAAACTGTTTTTT	CASSSGQGRPTNEKLFF
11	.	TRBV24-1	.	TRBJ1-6	TGTGCCGCCCCGGACAGCCGGCCCCTCCACTTT	CAAPDSRPLHF
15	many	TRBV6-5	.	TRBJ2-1	TGTGCCAGCAGTTTTGAAGACAGAGCCTACAATGAGCAGTTCTTC	CASSFEDRAYNEQFF
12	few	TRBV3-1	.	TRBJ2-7	TGTGCCAGCAGGTCTGACGGGGACGAGCAGTACTTC	CASRSDGDEQYF
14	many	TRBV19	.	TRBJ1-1	TGTGCCAGTAGTATCCCCGGCAAGAACACTGAAGCTTTCTTT	CASSIPGKNTEAFF
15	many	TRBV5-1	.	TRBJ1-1	TGCGCCAGCAGCCCGGACGGCCCGGGGAACACTGAAGCTTTCTTT	CASSPDGPGNTEAFF
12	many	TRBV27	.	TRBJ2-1	TGTGCCAGCATGGGCCTTAACAATGAGCAGTTCTTC	CASMGLNNEQFF
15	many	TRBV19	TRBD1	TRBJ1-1	TGTGCCAGTAGTCCCTCGGACAGGGGGAACACTGAAGCTTTCTTT	CASSPSDRGNTEAFF
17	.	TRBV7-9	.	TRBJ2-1	TGTGCCAGCAGCTTGGCCCCCTCCGGCTTGCGCAACGGCGAGCAGTTCTTC	CASSLAPSGLRNGEQFF
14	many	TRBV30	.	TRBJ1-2	TGTGCCTGGAAGACCGGACGTGACCTCTATGGCTACACCTTC	CAWKTGRDLYGYTF
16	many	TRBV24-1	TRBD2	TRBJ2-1	TGTGCCACCAGTGATTTGGTAGCGGGAGAGGACAATGAGCAGTTCTTC	CATSDLVAGEDNEQFF
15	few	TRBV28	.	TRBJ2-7	TGTGCCAGCAGTTCGAGGCCTAGGAGCTCCTACGAGCAGTACTTC	CASSSRPRSSYEQYF
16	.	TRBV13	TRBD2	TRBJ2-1	TGTGCCAGCAGCCCCCCCGGGGGACTAGCGCCGAATGAGCAGTTCTTC	CASSPPGGLAPNEQFF
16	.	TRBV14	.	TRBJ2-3	TGTGCCAGCAGCTCAACCCGGGACACAAACACAGATACGCAGTATTTT	CASSSTRDTNTDTQYF
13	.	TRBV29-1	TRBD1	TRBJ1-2	TGCAGCGTCACCACAGGGGTAGGCTATGGCTACACCTTC	CSVTTGVGYGYTF
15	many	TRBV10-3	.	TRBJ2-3	TGTGCCATCAGTGAGTCAAGGGCGGGAACAGATACGCAGTATTTT	CAISESRAGTDTQYF
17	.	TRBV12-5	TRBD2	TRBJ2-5	TGTGCTAGTGGTTTGGGGACTAGCGGGATAACCCAAGAGACCCAGTACTTC	CASGLGTSGITQETQYF
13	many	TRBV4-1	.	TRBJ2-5	TGCGCCAGCAGCCCCCGGCCCCAAGAGACCCAGTACTTC	CASSPRPQETQYF